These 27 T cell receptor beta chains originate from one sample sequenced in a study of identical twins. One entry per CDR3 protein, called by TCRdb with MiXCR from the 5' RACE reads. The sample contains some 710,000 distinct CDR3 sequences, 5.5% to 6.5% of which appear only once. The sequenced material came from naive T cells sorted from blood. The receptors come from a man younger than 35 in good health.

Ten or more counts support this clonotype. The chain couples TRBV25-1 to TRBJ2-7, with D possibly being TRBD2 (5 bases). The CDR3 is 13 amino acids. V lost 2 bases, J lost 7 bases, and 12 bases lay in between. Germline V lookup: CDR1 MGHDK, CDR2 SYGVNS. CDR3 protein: CASSEVMRGEQYF. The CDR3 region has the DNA TGTGCCAGCAGTGAAGTAATGAGAGGGGAGCAGTACTTC.

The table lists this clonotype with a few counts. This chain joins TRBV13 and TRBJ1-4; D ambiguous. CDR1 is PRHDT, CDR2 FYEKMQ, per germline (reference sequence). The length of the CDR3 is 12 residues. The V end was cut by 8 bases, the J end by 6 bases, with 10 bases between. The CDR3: CASGDGDEKLFF. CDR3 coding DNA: TGTGCCAGCGGGGATGGGGATGAAAAACTGTTTTTT. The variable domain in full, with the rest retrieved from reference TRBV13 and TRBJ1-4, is AAGVIQSPRHLIKEKRETATLKCYPIPRHDTVYWYQQGPGQDPQFLISFYEKMQSDKGSIPDRFSAQQFSDYHSELNMSSLELGDSALYFCASGDGDEKLFFGSGTQLSVL.

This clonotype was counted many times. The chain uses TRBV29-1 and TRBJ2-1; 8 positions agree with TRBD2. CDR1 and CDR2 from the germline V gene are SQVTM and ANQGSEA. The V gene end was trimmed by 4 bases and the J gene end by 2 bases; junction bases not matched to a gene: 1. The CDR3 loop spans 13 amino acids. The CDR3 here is CSVAGRAYNEQFF. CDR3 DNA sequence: TGCAGCGTTGCCGGGAGGGCCTACAATGAGCAGTTCTTC.

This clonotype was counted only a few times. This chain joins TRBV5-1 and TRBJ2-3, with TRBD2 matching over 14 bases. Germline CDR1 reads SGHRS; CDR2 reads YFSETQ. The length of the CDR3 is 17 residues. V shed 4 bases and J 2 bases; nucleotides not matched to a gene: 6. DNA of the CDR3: TGCGCCAGCAGCGGCGGACTAGCGGGAGGTCCCACAGATACGCAGTATTTT. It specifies CASSGGLAGGPTDTQYF.

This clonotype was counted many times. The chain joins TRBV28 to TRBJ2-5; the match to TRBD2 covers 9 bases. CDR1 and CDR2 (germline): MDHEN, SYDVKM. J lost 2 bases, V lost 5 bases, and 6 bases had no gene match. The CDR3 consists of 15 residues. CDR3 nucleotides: TGTGCCAGCAGTGTAGCGGGAGTAGGACAAGAGACCCAGTACTTC. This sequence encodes CASSVAGVGQETQYF. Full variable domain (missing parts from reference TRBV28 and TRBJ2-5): DVKVTQSSRYLVKRTGEKVFLECVQDMDHENMFWYRQDPGLGLRLIYFSYDVKMKEKGDIPEGYSVSREKKERFSLILESASTNQTSMYLCASSVAGVGQETQYFGPGTRLLVL.

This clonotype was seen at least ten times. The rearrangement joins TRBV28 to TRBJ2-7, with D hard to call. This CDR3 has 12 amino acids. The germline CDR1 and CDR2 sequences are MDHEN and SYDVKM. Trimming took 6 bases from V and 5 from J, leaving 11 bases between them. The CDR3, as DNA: TGTGCCAGCAGATCGGATTCCCACGAGCAGTACTTC. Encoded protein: CASRSDSHEQYF.

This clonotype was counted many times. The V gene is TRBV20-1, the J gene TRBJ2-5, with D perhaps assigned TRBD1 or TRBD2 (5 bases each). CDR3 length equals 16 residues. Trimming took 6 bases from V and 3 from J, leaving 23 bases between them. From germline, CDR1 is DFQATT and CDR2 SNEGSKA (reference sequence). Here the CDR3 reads CSADSHSGTLEETQYF. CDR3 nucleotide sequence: TGCAGTGCGGATTCACACTCCGGGACCCTCGAAGAGACCCAGTACTTC.

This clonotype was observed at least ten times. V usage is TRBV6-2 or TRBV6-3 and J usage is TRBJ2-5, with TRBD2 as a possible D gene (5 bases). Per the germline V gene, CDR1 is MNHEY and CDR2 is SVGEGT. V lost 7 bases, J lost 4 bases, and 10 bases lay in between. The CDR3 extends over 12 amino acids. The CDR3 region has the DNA TGTGCCAGCAAGGAGAGGGTAGAGACCCAGTACTTC. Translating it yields CASKERVETQYF.

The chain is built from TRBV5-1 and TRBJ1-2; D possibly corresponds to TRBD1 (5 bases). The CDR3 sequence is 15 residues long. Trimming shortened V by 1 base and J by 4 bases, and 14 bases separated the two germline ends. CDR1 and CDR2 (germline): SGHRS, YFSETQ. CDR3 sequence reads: CASSLNFQGGYGYTF. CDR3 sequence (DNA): TGCGCCAGCAGCTTGAATTTTCAGGGTGGCTATGGCTACACCTTC.

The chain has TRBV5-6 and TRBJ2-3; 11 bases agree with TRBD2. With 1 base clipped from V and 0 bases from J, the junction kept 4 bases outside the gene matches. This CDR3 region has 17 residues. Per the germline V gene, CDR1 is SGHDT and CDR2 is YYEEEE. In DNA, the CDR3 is TGTGCCAGCAGCTTGTTACTAGCGGGAGCCAGCACAGATACGCAGTATTTT. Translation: CASSLLLAGASTDTQYF.

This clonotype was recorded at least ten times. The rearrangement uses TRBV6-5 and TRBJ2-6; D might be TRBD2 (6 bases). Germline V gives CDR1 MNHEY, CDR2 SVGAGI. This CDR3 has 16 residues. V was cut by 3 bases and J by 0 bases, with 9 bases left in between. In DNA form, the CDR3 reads TGTGCCAGCAGTTATTCCGGGGGCTCTGGGGCCAACGTCCTGACTTTC. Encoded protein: CASSYSGGSGANVLTF.

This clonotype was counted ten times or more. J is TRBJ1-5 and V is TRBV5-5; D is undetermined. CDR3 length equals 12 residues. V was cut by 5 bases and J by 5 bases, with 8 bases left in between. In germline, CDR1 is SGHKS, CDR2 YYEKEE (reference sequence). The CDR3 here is CASSWGDQPQHF. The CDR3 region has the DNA TGTGCCAGCAGTTGGGGAGATCAGCCCCAGCATTTT. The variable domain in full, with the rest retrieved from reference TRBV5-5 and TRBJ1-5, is DAGVTQSPTHLIKTRGQQVTLRCSPISGHKSVSWYQQVLGQGPQFIFQYYEKEERGRGNFPDRFSARQFPNYSSELNVNALLLGDSALYLCASSWGDQPQHFGDGTRLSIL.

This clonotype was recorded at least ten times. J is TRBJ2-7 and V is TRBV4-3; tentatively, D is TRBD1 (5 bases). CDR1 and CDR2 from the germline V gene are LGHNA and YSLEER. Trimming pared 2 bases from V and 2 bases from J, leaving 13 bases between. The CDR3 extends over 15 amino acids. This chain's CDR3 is CASSQRPHRTYEQYF. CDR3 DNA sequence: TGCGCCAGCAGCCAAAGACCCCACAGGACCTACGAGCAGTACTTC.

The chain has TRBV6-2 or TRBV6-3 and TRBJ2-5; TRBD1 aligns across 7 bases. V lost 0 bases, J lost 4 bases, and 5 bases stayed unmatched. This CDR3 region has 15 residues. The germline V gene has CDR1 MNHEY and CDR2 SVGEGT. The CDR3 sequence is CASSYSNRGRETQYF. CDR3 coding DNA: TGTGCCAGCAGTTACTCGAACAGGGGTCGAGAGACCCAGTACTTC.

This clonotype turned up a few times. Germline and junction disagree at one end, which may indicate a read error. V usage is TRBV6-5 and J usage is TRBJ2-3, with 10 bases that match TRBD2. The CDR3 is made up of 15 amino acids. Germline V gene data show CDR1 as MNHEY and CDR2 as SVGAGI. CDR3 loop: CASSHSAGGGDTQYF. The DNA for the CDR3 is TGTGCCAGCAGTCACTCAGCGGGAGGGGGAGATACGCAGTATTTT.

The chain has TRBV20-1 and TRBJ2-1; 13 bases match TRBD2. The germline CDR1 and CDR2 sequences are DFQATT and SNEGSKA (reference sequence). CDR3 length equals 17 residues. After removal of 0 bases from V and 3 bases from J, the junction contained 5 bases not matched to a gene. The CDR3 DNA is TGCAGTGCTAGAGACCCACTAGCGGGGGGGGTCTACAATGAGCAGTTCTTC. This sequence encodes CSARDPLAGGVYNEQFF.

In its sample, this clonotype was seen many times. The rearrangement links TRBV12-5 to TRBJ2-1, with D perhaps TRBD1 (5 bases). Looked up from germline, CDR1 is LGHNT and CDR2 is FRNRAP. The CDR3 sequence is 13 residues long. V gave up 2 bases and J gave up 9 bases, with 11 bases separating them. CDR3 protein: CASGLNGQGEQFF. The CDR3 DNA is TGTGCTAGTGGTTTGAACGGCCAGGGTGAGCAGTTCTTC.

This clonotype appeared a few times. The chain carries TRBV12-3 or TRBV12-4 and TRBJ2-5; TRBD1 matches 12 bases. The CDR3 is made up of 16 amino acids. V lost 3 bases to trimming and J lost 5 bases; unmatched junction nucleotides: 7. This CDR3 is CASSLSGTGGLETQYF. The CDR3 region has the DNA TGTGCCAGCAGTTTGTCGGGGACAGGGGGCCTGGAGACCCAGTACTTC.

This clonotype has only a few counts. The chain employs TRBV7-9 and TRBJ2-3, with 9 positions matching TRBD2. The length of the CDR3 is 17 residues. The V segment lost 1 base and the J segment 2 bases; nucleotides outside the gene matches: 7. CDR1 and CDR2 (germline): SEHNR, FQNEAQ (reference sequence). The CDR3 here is CASSLVGGRAVTDTQYF. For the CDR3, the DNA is TGTGCCAGCAGCTTAGTAGGCGGGAGGGCCGTCACAGATACGCAGTATTTT.

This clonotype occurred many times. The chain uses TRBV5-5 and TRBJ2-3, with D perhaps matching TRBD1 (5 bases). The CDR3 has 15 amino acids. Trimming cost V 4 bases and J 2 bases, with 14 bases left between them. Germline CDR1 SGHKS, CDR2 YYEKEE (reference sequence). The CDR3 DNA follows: TGTGCCAGCAGCCGAACAGGCTTCTTCACAGATACGCAGTATTTT. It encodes CASSRTGFFTDTQYF.

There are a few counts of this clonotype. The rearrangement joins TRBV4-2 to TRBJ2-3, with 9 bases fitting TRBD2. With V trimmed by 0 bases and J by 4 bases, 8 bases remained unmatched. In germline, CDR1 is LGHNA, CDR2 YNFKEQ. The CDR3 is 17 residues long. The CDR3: CASSQDAGLASPDTQYF. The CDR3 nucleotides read TGTGCCAGCAGCCAAGATGCGGGACTAGCTTCTCCAGATACGCAGTATTTT.

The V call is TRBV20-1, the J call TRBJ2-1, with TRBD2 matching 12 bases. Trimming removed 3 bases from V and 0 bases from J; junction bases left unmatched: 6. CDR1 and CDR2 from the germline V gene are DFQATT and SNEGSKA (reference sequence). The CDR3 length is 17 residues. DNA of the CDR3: TGCAGTGCTAGTTCCCTAGCGGGAGGGAGCTCCTACAATGAGCAGTTCTTC. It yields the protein CSASSLAGGSSYNEQFF.

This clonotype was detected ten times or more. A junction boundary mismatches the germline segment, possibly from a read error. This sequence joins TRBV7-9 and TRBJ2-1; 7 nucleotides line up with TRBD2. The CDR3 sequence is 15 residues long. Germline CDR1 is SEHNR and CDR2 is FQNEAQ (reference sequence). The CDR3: CASSLGAGPYNEQFF. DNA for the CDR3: TGCGCCAGCAGCTTGGGAGCGGGACCCTACAATGAGCAGTTCTTC.

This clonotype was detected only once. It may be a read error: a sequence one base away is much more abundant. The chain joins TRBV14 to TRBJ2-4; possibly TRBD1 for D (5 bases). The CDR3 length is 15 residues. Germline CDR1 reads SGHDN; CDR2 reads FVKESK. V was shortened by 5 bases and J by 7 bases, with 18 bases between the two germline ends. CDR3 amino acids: CASSEGVACTNIQYF. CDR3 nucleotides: TGTGCCAGCAGCGAAGGGGTAGCTTGTACGAACATTCAGTACTTC.

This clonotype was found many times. The CDR3 sequence: CASSRTSGRALYNEQFF. The CDR3, as DNA: TGTGCCAGCAGCCGGACTAGCGGGAGGGCCTTGTACAATGAGCAGTTCTTC. The chain is built from TRBV7-2 and TRBJ2-1; 15 nucleotides align to TRBD2. V was clipped by 5 bases and J by 4 bases; unmatched bases: 6. CDR1 is SGHTA and CDR2 is FQGNSA in the germline V gene. The CDR3 covers 17 residues. Combining the CDR3 with reference TRBV7-2 and TRBJ2-1 gives the whole variable domain GAGVSQSPSNKVTEKGKDVELRCDPISGHTALYWYRQSLGQGLEFLIYFQGNSAPDKSGLPSDRFSAERTGGSVSTLTIQRTQQEDSAVYLCASSRTSGRALYNEQFFGPGTRLTVL.

In nucleotides, the CDR3 is TGTGCCAGCAGCTCGCCCACTAGCGGATTAAGCAATGAGCAGTTCTTC. Its translation: CASSSPTSGLSNEQFF. This chain uses TRBV11-3 with TRBJ2-1, with 8 bases lining up with TRBD2. The ends lost 4 bases at V and 6 bases at J; junction bases unmatched: 11. The CDR3 is 16 amino acids. CDR1 is SGHNT, CDR2 YENEEA, per germline.

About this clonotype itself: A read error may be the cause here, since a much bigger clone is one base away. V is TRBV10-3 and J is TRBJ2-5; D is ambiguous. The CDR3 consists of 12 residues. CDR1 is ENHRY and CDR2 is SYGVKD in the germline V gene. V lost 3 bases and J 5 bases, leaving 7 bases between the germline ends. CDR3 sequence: CAISDSAETQYF. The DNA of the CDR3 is TGTGCCATCAGTGATTCGGCTGAGACCCAGTACTTC.